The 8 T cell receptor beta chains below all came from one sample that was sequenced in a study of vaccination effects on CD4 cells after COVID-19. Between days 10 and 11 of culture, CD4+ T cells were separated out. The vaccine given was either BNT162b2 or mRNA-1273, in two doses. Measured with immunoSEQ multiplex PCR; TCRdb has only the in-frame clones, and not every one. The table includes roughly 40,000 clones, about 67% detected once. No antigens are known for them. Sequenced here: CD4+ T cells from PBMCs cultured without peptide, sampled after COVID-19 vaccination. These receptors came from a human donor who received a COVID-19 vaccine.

The CDR3 sequence: CASRSLDYGYTF. CDR3 bases: TGTGCCAGCAGATCGCTCGACTATGGCTACACCTTC. The rearrangement uses TRBV3-1 (or the pseudogene TRBV3-2) and TRBJ1-2; D gene uncertain. From germline, CDR1 is LGHDT and CDR2 YNNKEL (reference sequence). Trimming removed 6 bases at V and 3 bases at J, with 8 bases between. The CDR3 consists of 12 residues.

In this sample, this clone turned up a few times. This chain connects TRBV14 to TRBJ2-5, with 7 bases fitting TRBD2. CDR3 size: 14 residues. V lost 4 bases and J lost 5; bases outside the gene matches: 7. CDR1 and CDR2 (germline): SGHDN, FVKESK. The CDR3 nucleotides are TGTGCCAGCAGCCTAGGGGCGCGGGGGGAGACCCAGTACTTC. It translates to CASSLGARGETQYF.

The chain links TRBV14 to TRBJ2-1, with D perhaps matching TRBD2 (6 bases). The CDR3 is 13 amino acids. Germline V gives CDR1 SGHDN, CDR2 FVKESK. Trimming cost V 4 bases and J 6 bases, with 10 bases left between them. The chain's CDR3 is CASSRRDSNEQFF. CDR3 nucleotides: TGTGCCAGCAGCCGCCGGGACTCCAATGAGCAGTTCTTC.

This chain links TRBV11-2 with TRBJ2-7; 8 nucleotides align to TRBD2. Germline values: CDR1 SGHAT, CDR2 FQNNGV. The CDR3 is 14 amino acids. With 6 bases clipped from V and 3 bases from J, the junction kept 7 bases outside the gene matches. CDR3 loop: CASSSYLAGYEQYF. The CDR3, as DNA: TGTGCCAGCAGTTCTTACCTAGCGGGCTACGAGCAGTACTTC.

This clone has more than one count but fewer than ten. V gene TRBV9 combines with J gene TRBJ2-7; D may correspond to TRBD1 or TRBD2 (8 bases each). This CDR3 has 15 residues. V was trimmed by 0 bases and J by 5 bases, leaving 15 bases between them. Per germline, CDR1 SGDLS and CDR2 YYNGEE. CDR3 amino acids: CASSVAVAGQDEQYF. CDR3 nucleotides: TGTGCCAGCAGCGTAGCGGTAGCGGGACAGGACGAGCAGTACTTC.

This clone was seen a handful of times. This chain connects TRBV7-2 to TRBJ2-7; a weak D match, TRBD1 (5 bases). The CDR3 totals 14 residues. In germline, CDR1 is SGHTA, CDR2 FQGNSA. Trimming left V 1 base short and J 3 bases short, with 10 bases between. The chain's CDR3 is CASSLGPGNYEQYF. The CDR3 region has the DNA TGTGCCAGCAGCTTAGGTCCAGGGAACTACGAGCAGTACTTC.

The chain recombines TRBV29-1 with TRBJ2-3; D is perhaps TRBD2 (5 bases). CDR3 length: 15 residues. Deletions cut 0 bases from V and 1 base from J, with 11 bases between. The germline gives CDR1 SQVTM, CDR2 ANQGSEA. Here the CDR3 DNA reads TGCAGCGTTGAAGACCCGGGGTTCGGCACAGATACGCAGTATTTT. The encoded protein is CSVEDPGFGTDTQYF.

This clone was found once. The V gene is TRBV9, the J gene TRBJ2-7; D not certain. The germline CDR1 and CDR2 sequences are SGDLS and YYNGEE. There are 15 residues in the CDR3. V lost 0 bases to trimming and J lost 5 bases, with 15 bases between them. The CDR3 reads CASSVEGQSGNEQYF. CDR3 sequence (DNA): TGTGCCAGCAGCGTAGAGGGTCAGAGTGGGAACGAGCAGTACTTC.